These 28 T cell receptor beta chains originate from one sample sequenced in a study of OX40 agonist ivuxolimab in advanced cancers. The method was the immunoSEQ multiplex PCR assay. TCRdb limited this immuneACCESS table to in-frame rearrangements with V and J called. A share of clones is missing; checked studies link under half to unresolved V genes, and the rest is unexplained. This sample gives approximately 44,000 clones in total; approximately 90% of them show up just once. The ten most abundant clones make up around 28% of the sample. The starting material was CD4+ or CD8+ T cells sorted from blood, obtained in a trial of the OX40 agonist ivuxolimab. Receptors originate from an adult with an advanced solid tumor such as melanoma, head and neck, liver or kidney cancer.

V gene TRBV6-6 combines with J gene TRBJ2-5, with 10 positions matching TRBD2. There are 16 residues in the CDR3. V shed 0 bases, J shed 3 bases, and the junction held 4 bases outside the gene matches. Germline V gene data show CDR1 as MNHNY and CDR2 as SVGAGI (reference sequence). The CDR3 protein is CASSYSPSGRKETQYF. The DNA of the CDR3 is TGTGCCAGCAGTTACTCCCCTAGCGGGAGAAAAGAGACCCAGTACTTC.

This clone was counted a single time. CDR3 residues: CASSLAGGIEQYF. CDR3 DNA: TGTGCCAGCAGTTTGGCAGGGGGAATCGAGCAGTACTTC. The gene calls are TRBV27 and TRBJ2-7; 7 bases are a match to TRBD1. The CDR3 runs 13 residues. The germline gives CDR1 MNHEY, CDR2 SMNVEV (reference sequence). J was trimmed by 6 bases and V by 3 bases; bases with no gene match: 5.

V and J are TRBV2 and TRBJ2-1; D gene ambiguous. Germline assignment: CDR1 SNHLY and CDR2 FYNNEI. With 5 bases removed from V and 5 bases from J, the gap between germline ends came to 7 bases. The CDR3 has 12 amino acids. In DNA form, the CDR3 reads TGTGCCAGCAGTAGGACGGACAATGAGCAGTTCTTC. It specifies CASSRTDNEQFF.

The chain uses TRBV10-2 and TRBJ2-1, with D perhaps matching TRBD1 (5 bases). CDR3 size: 16 residues. V dropped 3 bases and J dropped 0 bases, with 12 bases sitting between them. Per germline, CDR1 WSHSY and CDR2 SAAADI. This chain's CDR3 is CASSELGLSSYNEQFF. The CDR3 coding sequence is TGCGCCAGCAGTGAACTGGGGCTTTCCTCCTACAATGAGCAGTTCTTC.

The chain links TRBV6-5 to TRBJ1-1; D is ambiguous. Trimming stripped 2 bases from V and 1 base from J, with 8 bases between. The length of the CDR3 is 14 residues. Germline lookup yields CDR1 MNHEY and CDR2 SVGAGI. The CDR3 loop reads CASSYTTANTEAFF. CDR3 DNA sequence: TGTGCCAGCAGTTACACCACAGCGAACACTGAAGCTTTCTTT.

The chain carries TRBV7-9 and TRBJ2-7; no firm D call. Germline CDR1 SEHNR, CDR2 FQNEAQ (reference sequence). CDR3 length equals 14 residues. Trimming pared 3 bases from V and 4 bases from J, leaving 13 bases between. This CDR3 is CASSFGPQGYEQYF. The CDR3 DNA reads TGTGCCAGCAGCTTTGGACCGCAAGGGTACGAGCAGTACTTC.

This chain joins TRBV15 and TRBJ2-3, with D uncertain. Germline values: CDR1 LNHNV, CDR2 YYDKDF (reference sequence). V lost 0 bases and J 6 bases, leaving 13 bases between the germline ends. The CDR3 contains 15 residues. CDR3 DNA sequence: TGTGCCACCAGCAGAGATTTCGGGTTCGCGGATACGCAGTATTTT. Translated: CATSRDFGFADTQYF.

The chain uses TRBV15 and TRBJ2-3; the match to TRBD2 covers 13 bases. Unmatched junction bases numbered 6, after V lost 3 bases and J lost 0 bases. Germline lookup yields CDR1 LNHNV and CDR2 YYDKDF (reference sequence). CDR3 size: 18 residues. In nucleotides, the CDR3 is TGTGCCACCAGCAGGGAACTAGCGGGAGGGCCTAGCACAGATACGCAGTATTTT. Encoded protein: CATSRELAGGPSTDTQYF.

The V and J genes are TRBV28 and TRBJ1-4; the match to TRBD1 covers 7 bases. CDR1 and CDR2 from the germline V gene are MDHEN and SYDVKM. The V and J ends lost 3 bases and 3 bases, in that order; junction bases with no gene match: 16. The CDR3 has 19 amino acids. The CDR3 here is CASSFKSVLPGGANEKLFF. The CDR3 nucleotides are TGTGCCAGCAGTTTTAAGTCGGTTTTGCCAGGGGGGGCTAATGAAAAACTGTTTTTT.

The rearrangement links TRBV5-4 to TRBJ2-1; D gene unclear. The CDR3 spans 12 residues. Germline CDR1 reads SGHNT; CDR2 reads YYREEE (reference sequence). The V and J ends lost 2 bases and 7 bases respectively, with 7 bases between them. The CDR3, as DNA: TGTGCCAGCAGCTTTAGGCGGAATGAGCAGTTCTTC. It specifies CASSFRRNEQFF.

This clone came up once. This chain links TRBV27 with TRBJ2-1; D is unclear. The CDR3 loop spans 15 amino acids. From germline, CDR1 is MNHEY and CDR2 SMNVEV (reference sequence). Trimming took off 2 bases at V and 4 bases at J, with 12 bases between the two ends. The chain's CDR3 is CASSLGGSPYNEQFF. DNA for the CDR3: TGTGCCAGCAGTTTAGGTGGCTCTCCTTACAATGAGCAGTTCTTC.

This rearrangement joins TRBV5-1 to TRBJ2-1; D tentatively reads TRBD1 or TRBD2 (5 bases each). V dropped 1 base and J dropped 6 bases, with 8 bases sitting between them. There are 13 residues in the CDR3. In germline, CDR1 is SGHRS, CDR2 YFSETQ. In DNA form, the CDR3 reads TGCGCCAGCAGCTTGCGGGGCCCCAATGAGCAGTTCTTC. The encoded protein is CASSLRGPNEQFF. Full variable domain (remainder filled in from reference TRBV5-1 and TRBJ2-1): KAGVTQTPRYLIKTRGQQVTLSCSPISGHRSVSWYQQTPGQGLQFLFEYFSETQRNKGNFPGRFSGRQFSNSRSEMNVSTLELGDSALYLCASSLRGPNEQFFGPGTRLTVL.

The chain is built from TRBV4-1 and TRBJ2-1; D possibly corresponds to TRBD2 (5 bases). The V gene lost 4 bases and the J gene lost 9 bases, with 13 bases spanning the gap. CDR1 and CDR2 (germline): MGHRA, YSYEKL. CDR3 length: 13 amino acids. The CDR3 sequence: CASSLTSSFEQFF. In DNA form, the CDR3 reads TGCGCCAGCAGCCTAACGTCTAGCTTTGAGCAGTTCTTC.

This clone showed up just once. The V call is TRBV13, the J call TRBJ2-2, with D unresolved. The CDR3 totals 15 residues. Deletions cut 7 bases from V and 3 bases from J, with 15 bases between. Germline V gene sequence: CDR1 PRHDT, CDR2 FYEKMQ (reference sequence). The CDR3 loop is CASTSDTLYTGELFF. In DNA, the CDR3 is TGTGCCAGCACCTCCGACACCCTTTACACCGGGGAGCTGTTTTTT.

This clone has only one observation. The chain has TRBV4-2 and TRBJ2-7; no clear D gene. V lost 0 bases and J lost 3, with 6 bases in between. CDR1 is LGHNA and CDR2 is YNFKEQ in the germline V gene. The CDR3 loop spans 13 amino acids. The CDR3 DNA follows: TGTGCCAGCAGCCAAGAGGCGGACTACGAGCAGTACTTC. Protein: CASSQEADYEQYF.

The rearrangement uses TRBV4-1 and TRBJ1-2, with 10 bases identical to TRBD1. Germline CDR1 and CDR2: MGHRA and YSYEKL. The CDR3 length is 15 residues. The J segment lost 2 bases and the V segment lost 2 bases, leaving 2 bases of the junction unmatched. The CDR3 sequence is CASSQRTGGNYGYTF. CDR3 DNA sequence: TGCGCCAGCAGCCAACGGACAGGGGGGAACTATGGCTACACCTTC.

The chain is built from TRBV7-2 and TRBJ1-2; D is perhaps TRBD1 (5 bases). CDR3 length: 13 residues. Trimming removed 6 bases at V and 4 bases at J, with 12 bases between. Germline CDR1 is SGHTA and CDR2 is FQGNSA. The CDR3 nucleotides read TGTGCCAGCAGTCCCCGGACAAGCTATGGCTACACCTTC. It encodes CASSPRTSYGYTF. Based on the CDR3 plus reference TRBV7-2 and TRBJ1-2, the full variable domain is GAGVSQSPSNKVTEKGKDVELRCDPISGHTALYWYRQSLGQGLEFLIYFQGNSAPDKSGLPSDRFSAERTGGSVSTLTIQRTQQEDSAVYLCASSPRTSYGYTFGSGTRLTVV.

The chain couples TRBV2 to TRBJ2-7; D gene ambiguous. CDR3 length: 13 residues. Trimming shortened V by 3 bases and J by 1 base, and 7 bases separated the two germline ends. Germline-derived CDR1 and CDR2 are SNHLY and FYNNEI. The CDR3 coding sequence is TGTGCCAGCAGTGATGGGCAGTCCTACGAGCAGTACTTC. Its translation: CASSDGQSYEQYF.

This chain uses TRBV7-9 with TRBJ2-2, with 14 bases fitting TRBD2. In germline, CDR1 is SEHNR, CDR2 FQNEAQ (reference sequence). The CDR3 sequence is 18 residues long. Trimming removed 5 bases from V and 4 bases from J; junction bases left unmatched: 9. The CDR3 spells CASSLGTSGSLSTGELFF. The DNA of the CDR3 is TGTGCCAGCAGCCTAGGGACTAGCGGGAGTTTGTCCACCGGGGAGCTGTTTTTT. The full variable domain, rest sourced from reference TRBV7-9 and TRBJ2-2, is DTGVSQNPRHKITKRGQNVTFRCDPISEHNRLYWYRQTLGQGPEFLTYFQNEAQLEKSRLLSDRFSAERPKGSFSTLEIQRTEQGDSAMYLCASSLGTSGSLSTGELFFGEGSRLTVL.

The chain couples TRBV29-1 to TRBJ2-7; D is tentatively TRBD1 or TRBD2 (5 bases each). V shed 5 bases and J shed 0 bases, with 11 bases lying between them. CDR3 size: 13 residues. The V gene's germline CDR1 is SQVTM and CDR2 ANQGSEA. Here the CDR3 reads CSVPGPGSYEQYF. As DNA, the CDR3 is TGCAGCGTTCCGGGACCGGGCTCCTACGAGCAGTACTTC.

This clone turned up a few times. The V and J genes are TRBV6-1 and TRBJ2-2, with TRBD1 matching over 7 bases. The junction had 1 base not matched to a gene; V was cut back by 2 bases and J by 7 bases. The germline V gene encodes CDR1 MNHNS and CDR2 SASEGT. CDR3 length equals 13 residues. As DNA, the CDR3 is TGTGCCAGCAGTGAAACAGGGGTCGGGGAGCTGTTTTTT. Translation: CASSETGVGELFF.

The chain combines TRBV6-5 with TRBJ2-5; D may be TRBD1 (6 bases). V gave up 0 bases and J gave up 4 bases, with 15 bases separating them. Germline CDR1 MNHEY, CDR2 SVGAGI. The CDR3 is 16 residues long. This CDR3 is CASSYSARGGSETQYF. The CDR3 DNA reads as TGTGCCAGCAGTTACTCGGCCAGGGGTGGGTCAGAGACCCAGTACTTC.

On this clone itself: Germline is not matched at one junction end, which may reflect a read error. The chain employs TRBV2 and TRBJ2-7, with 7 bases identical to TRBD1. Germline loops: CDR1 SNHLY, CDR2 FYNNEI. There are 15 residues in the CDR3. CDR3 loop: CASREGQARFYEQYF. Written as DNA, the CDR3 is TGTGCCAGCAGGGAAGGACAGGCGAGGTTCTACGAGCAGTACTTC.

The CDR3 nucleotides read TGTGCCAGCAGTGCAAGGGCTCCTAACTATGGCTACACCTTC. Protein sequence: CASSARAPNYGYTF. The chain uses TRBV6-1 and TRBJ1-2; D not resolved. In germline, CDR1 is MNHNS, CDR2 SASEGT. Trimming shortened V by 4 bases and J by 0 bases, and 9 bases separated the two germline ends. CDR3 length: 14 amino acids.

The chain joins TRBV7-9 to TRBJ2-1, with D perhaps TRBD2 (6 bases). CDR1 and CDR2 (germline): SEHNR, FQNEAQ (reference sequence). The CDR3 loop spans 15 amino acids. V lost 4 bases and J lost 5, with 15 bases in between. The CDR3 here is CASSWELAQNNEQFF. The CDR3 region has the DNA TGTGCCAGCAGCTGGGAACTAGCACAAAACAATGAGCAGTTCTTC.

The V call is TRBV6-5, the J call TRBJ1-5, with 9 bases lining up with TRBD1. The CDR3 runs to 13 residues. Trimming took 6 bases from V and 5 from J; bases not matched to a gene: 2. CDR1 is MNHEY and CDR2 is SVGAGI in the germline V gene. The CDR3 protein is CASRGQGDQPQHF. The DNA for the CDR3 is TGTGCCAGCAGGGGACAGGGTGATCAGCCCCAGCATTTT.

The chain employs TRBV27 and TRBJ2-3, with 7 nucleotides matching TRBD2. The CDR3 loop spans 15 amino acids. V was clipped by 5 bases and J by 3 bases; unmatched bases: 8. Germline CDR1 reads MNHEY; CDR2 reads SMNVEV (reference sequence). The CDR3 loop is CASSLGGSQTDTQYF. The CDR3 nucleotides are TGTGCCAGCAGTCTGGGCGGGAGTCAGACAGATACGCAGTATTTT.

The chain couples TRBV13 to TRBJ2-3, with D perhaps TRBD1 or TRBD2 (5 bases each). Germline loops: CDR1 PRHDT, CDR2 FYEKMQ (reference sequence). CDR3 length equals 13 residues. Between the trimmed V and J ends, which lost 3 bases and 1 base, there was a span of 5 bases. The CDR3 sequence is CASSLGGTDTQYF. The DNA for the CDR3 is TGTGCCAGCAGCTTGGGGGGCACAGATACGCAGTATTTT.